One and the same sample provided the 14 T cell receptor beta chains below, sequenced in a study of shared clonotypes between healthy human individuals. Using immunoSEQ multiplex PCR, the repertoire was profiled, and TCRdb retains in-frame clones only, with some absent. Of about 470,000 clones in the sample, more than 75% were seen once. Source material: PBMCs. These receptors were taken from a woman aged 40 to 49 in good health. Some clones in this sample may be carry-over from other donors' samples.

The chain has TRBV29-1 and TRBJ2-5, with 10 bases identical to TRBD1. Trimming removed 7 bases from V and 2 bases from J; junction bases left unmatched: 4. Germline V gives CDR1 SQVTM, CDR2 ANQGSEA. The CDR3 has 13 amino acids. DNA of the CDR3: TGCAGCGGGACAGGGGGTCGACAAGAGACCCAGTACTTC. This codes for CSGTGGRQETQYF.

J is TRBJ2-1 and V is TRBV11-2, with 9 bases matching TRBD1. The CDR3 consists of 16 residues. Per germline, CDR1 SGHAT and CDR2 FQNNGV. Losses at the gene ends were 5 bases for V and 6 bases for J; bases not matched to a gene: 11. The CDR3 nucleotides are TGTGCCAGCAGCCACTACCGGGACAGGGAACGCAATGAGCAGTTCTTC. Protein product: CASSHYRDRERNEQFF.

The CDR3 nucleotides are TGTGCCAGCAGCGTAGGGGGCACCGAGAGCTCTGGAAACACCATATATTTT. Its translation: CASSVGGTESSGNTIYF. V is TRBV9 and J is TRBJ1-3; D may be TRBD1 (5 bases). In germline, CDR1 is SGDLS, CDR2 YYNGEE. V was pared by 0 bases and J by 0 bases, with 13 bases between. The CDR3 totals 17 residues.

V usage is TRBV5-1 and J usage is TRBJ1-1; D is perhaps TRBD1 (6 bases). Deletions cut 1 base from V and 5 bases from J, with 12 bases between. This CDR3 has 14 amino acids. Germline-derived CDR1 and CDR2 are SGHRS and YFSETQ. Here the CDR3 reads CASSLFRGETEAFF. The CDR3, as DNA: TGCGCCAGCAGCTTGTTCAGGGGTGAGACTGAAGCTTTCTTT.

The chain links TRBV5-1 to TRBJ2-5; TRBD1 agrees at 12 bases. The CDR3 is 14 residues long. The V segment lost 4 bases and the J segment 5 bases; nucleotides outside the gene matches: 3. Germline-derived CDR1 and CDR2 are SGHRS and YFSETQ. CDR3: CASSGTGGYETQYF. The CDR3 coding sequence is TGCGCCAGCAGCGGGACAGGGGGCTATGAGACCCAGTACTTC.

The rearrangement links TRBV7-2 to TRBJ2-5, with TRBD2 as a possible D gene (5 bases). This CDR3 is 13 amino acids long. Trimming shortened V by 4 bases and J by 2 bases, and 8 bases separated the two germline ends. Germline V gives CDR1 SGHTA, CDR2 FQGNSA. CDR3 in amino acids: CASSSSWQETQYF. The CDR3 nucleotides read TGTGCCAGCAGCTCTAGCTGGCAAGAGACCCAGTACTTC.

This clone came up a few times. The J gene is TRBJ2-5, the V gene TRBV7-2; D not certain. Trimming pared 5 bases from V and 2 bases from J, leaving 15 bases between. This CDR3 spans 15 amino acids. Germline assignment: CDR1 SGHTA and CDR2 FQGNSA. The CDR3 reads CASSPRAHRQETQYF. CDR3 sequence (DNA): TGTGCCAGCAGCCCCCGGGCGCACCGACAAGAGACCCAGTACTTC.

The J gene is TRBJ2-1, the V gene TRBV9, with D perhaps TRBD2 (6 bases). Trimming removed 0 bases from V and 3 bases from J, with 13 bases in between. This CDR3 is 16 amino acids long. CDR1 is SGDLS, CDR2 YYNGEE, per germline. CDR3 sequence: CASSVDSGVIYNEQFF. CDR3 DNA sequence: TGTGCCAGCAGCGTAGATTCGGGAGTTATCTACAATGAGCAGTTCTTC.

The V and J genes are TRBV6-1 and TRBJ1-4, with a tentative D call TRBD1 (6 bases). CDR3 length equals 13 residues. The V end lost 4 bases, the J end lost 8 bases, and 11 bases lay between the germline ends. Germline assignment: CDR1 MNHNS and CDR2 SASEGT. DNA of the CDR3: TGTGCCAGCAGTGCTACAGGGAGAGAAAAACTGTTTTTT. Protein sequence: CASSATGREKLFF.

About this clone: Other DNA sequences in the same sample also yield this CDR3. The J gene is TRBJ2-1, the V gene TRBV18; TRBD2 matches 7 bases. The CDR3 spans 15 residues. The junction had 3 bases not matched to a gene; V was cut back by 3 bases and J by 1 base. In germline, CDR1 is KGHSH, CDR2 LQKENI. The CDR3 loop is CASSPLAGSYNEQFF. The CDR3 DNA sequence: TGTGCCAGCTCACCCTTAGCGGGTTCCTACAATGAGCAGTTCTTC.

The gene calls are TRBV11-2 and TRBJ1-4, with D unresolved. This CDR3 is 15 amino acids long. CDR1 and CDR2 from the germline V gene are SGHAT and FQNNGV. The V end was cut by 6 bases, the J end by 0 bases, with 11 bases between. The CDR3 reads CASSPGVATNEKLFF. For the CDR3, the DNA is TGTGCCAGCAGTCCCGGGGTTGCAACTAATGAAAAACTGTTTTTT.

The chain links TRBV15 to TRBJ2-7; D perhaps matches TRBD1 (5 bases). The ends were cut back, 4 bases at V and 3 bases at J, with 7 bases in the middle. This CDR3 has 12 amino acids. Germline V gene data show CDR1 as LNHNV and CDR2 as YYDKDF (reference sequence). The CDR3 loop reads CATSIQGYEQYF. The CDR3 region has the DNA TGTGCCACCAGCATCCAGGGCTACGAGCAGTACTTC.

In DNA form, the CDR3 reads TGTGCCAGCGCTAGCCGGGCAGCGGGGTACACCGGGGAGCTGTTTTTT. Its protein is CASASRAAGYTGELFF. The V and J genes are TRBV27 and TRBJ2-2; 7 positions match TRBD2. The ends lost 8 bases at V and 3 bases at J; junction bases unmatched: 12. CDR3 size: 16 residues. Per the germline V gene, CDR1 is MNHEY and CDR2 is SMNVEV (reference sequence).

The chain employs TRBV5-1 and TRBJ2-1, with D possibly matching TRBD1 (6 bases). V lost 2 bases and J lost 6, with 6 bases in between. The CDR3 is made up of 12 amino acids. Germline V gene data show CDR1 as SGHRS and CDR2 as YFSETQ. Here the CDR3 reads CASSLQGNEQFF. The CDR3 nucleotides are TGCGCCAGCAGCTTACAGGGCAATGAGCAGTTCTTC. Variable domain in full (rest from reference TRBV5-1 and TRBJ2-1): KAGVTQTPRYLIKTRGQQVTLSCSPISGHRSVSWYQQTPGQGLQFLFEYFSETQRNKGNFPGRFSGRQFSNSRSEMNVSTLELGDSALYLCASSLQGNEQFFGPGTRLTVL.